This T cell receptor beta chain was sequenced for a study of PD-1 blockade in classical Hodgkin lymphoma. Study results and caveats: When set against healthy donors, newly diagnosed patients were reported to show lower baseline TCR diversity. Among the patients, those starting nivolumab under 1 year after ASCT were excluded. Significantly greater TCR diversity emerged by C4D1 in CD4+ cells but not CD8+ cells.

Profiled with immunoSEQ multiplex PCR; TCRdb holds only in-frame clones, not every one. The table lists roughly 40,000 clones, roughly 65% of them singletons, with 2.5% to 3.5% in the top ten. The ends lost 6 bases at V and 2 bases at J; junction bases unmatched: 7. Germline assignment: CDR1 SGHTA and CDR2 FQGNSA. This CDR3 is built from 16 residues. Time point described: cycle 4 day 1 (C4D1), after five to seven weeks of nivolumab. All patients experienced relapse after autologous stem cell transplantation, and brentuximab vedotin exposure was variable. As to this clone: What it binds is unknown.

The sequences come from peripheral blood mononuclear cells (PBMCs), collected before the fourth cycle of nivolumab. The genes are TRBV7-2 and TRBJ2-7; TRBD2 matches 13 bases. The receptor was derived from a human donor with classical Hodgkin lymphoma. The CDR3 DNA sequence: TGTGCCAGCAGTCGGACTAGCGGGAGTATGGCCTACGAGCAGTACTTC. As protein: CASSRTSGSMAYEQYF.